This TCR beta chain derives from a study of blood T cell repertoires in COVID-19. Measured with immunoSEQ multiplex PCR; TCRdb has only the in-frame clones, and not every one. The table records about 120,000 clones, about nine tenths of them present only once. Trimming removed 6 bases from V and 4 bases from J; junction bases left unmatched: 7. The CDR3 covers 15 residues. Germline loops: CDR1 LNHNV, CDR2 YYDKDF (reference sequence). Sequencing was done on a sample of peripheral blood. This sequence originates from a human donor with active COVID-19. The donor label of this sample is uncertain. This sequence joins TRBV15 and TRBJ2-3; 10 positions agree with TRBD1. In nucleotides, the CDR3 is TGTGCCACCAGAGGGGACAGGGGAGGATCAGATACGCAGTATTTT. This encodes CATRGDRGGSDTQYF.